The 30 T cell receptor beta chains below were found in one sample sequenced in a study of blood T cell repertoires in COVID-19. The protocol was immunoSEQ multiplex PCR, while the TCRdb copy is restricted to in-frame clones and leaves out a portion. The sample records 180,000 or so clones, around 80% being singletons. The sequenced sample was peripheral blood. The source is a woman of 80 years or more with active or convalescent COVID-19.

The J gene is TRBJ1-2, the V gene TRBV29-1; 7 nucleotides match TRBD1. CDR1 is SQVTM, CDR2 ANQGSEA, per germline. This CDR3 spans 16 amino acids. The ends lost 6 bases at V and 2 bases at J; junction bases unmatched: 15. Here the CDR3 DNA reads TGCAGCGTCCCCTCGGGACAGTGGGTCCTCAACTATGGCTACACCTTC. Residues: CSVPSGQWVLNYGYTF.

The rearrangement joins TRBV5-4 to TRBJ2-7, with a possible D match to TRBD1 (6 bases). V was shortened by 4 bases and J by 6 bases, with 14 bases between the two germline ends. The CDR3 loop spans 13 amino acids. Germline-derived CDR1 and CDR2 are SGHNT and YYREEE (reference sequence). Written as DNA, the CDR3 is TGTGCCAGCAGCCCGTTCACAGGGATCGAGCAGTACTTC. This codes for CASSPFTGIEQYF. Using reference TRBV5-4 and TRBJ2-7 for the parts outside the CDR3, the full variable domain is ETGVTQSPTHLIKTRGQQVTLRCSSQSGHNTVSWYQQALGQGPQFIFQYYREEENGRGNFPPRFSGLQFPNYSSELNVNALELDDSALYLCASSPFTGIEQYFGPGTRLTVT.

For the CDR3, the DNA is TGTGCCAGCAGCTTTTCTCCCCGGGACACCGGGGAGCTGTTTTTT. Its translation is CASSFSPRDTGELFF. The J gene is TRBJ2-2, the V gene TRBV7-6; D is unclear. The V end lost 3 bases, the J end lost 3 bases, and 11 bases lay between the germline ends. In germline, CDR1 is SGHVS, CDR2 FNYEAQ. The CDR3 totals 15 residues.

This clone was recorded once. This chain uses TRBV28 with TRBJ1-2; 8 bases agree with TRBD1. There are 14 residues in the CDR3. Germline lookup yields CDR1 MDHEN and CDR2 SYDVKM. The V segment lost 5 bases and the J segment 5 bases; nucleotides outside the gene matches: 7. CDR3: CASSHDRGGYGYTF. In DNA, the CDR3 is TGTGCCAGCAGTCATGACAGGGGAGGATATGGCTACACCTTC.

The chain carries TRBV5-1 and TRBJ1-3; D is possibly TRBD1 (6 bases). With 6 bases removed from V and 1 base from J, the gap between germline ends came to 20 bases. The CDR3 has 17 amino acids. Germline-derived CDR1 and CDR2 are SGHRS and YFSETQ. The CDR3 DNA follows: TGCGCCAGCACCCACGCCCCGACAGGACTTTCTGGAAACACCATATATTTT. It specifies CASTHAPTGLSGNTIYF.

This clone was picked up a small number of times. The chain links TRBV9 to TRBJ2-3; a weak D match, TRBD2 (6 bases). Germline assignment: CDR1 SGDLS and CDR2 YYNGEE. There are 13 residues in the CDR3. V lost 0 bases and J 6 bases, leaving 8 bases between the germline ends. CDR3 loop: CASSVAGGDTQYF. The CDR3, as DNA: TGTGCCAGCAGCGTAGCCGGGGGTGATACGCAGTATTTT.

The chain recombines TRBV6-2 or TRBV6-3 with TRBJ2-1; perhaps TRBD1 as D (5 bases). The CDR3 is made up of 13 amino acids. V was trimmed by 5 bases and J by 10 bases, leaving 15 bases between them. Germline V gene lookup returns CDR1 MNHEY and CDR2 SVGEGT. The CDR3 protein is CASSRIQGREQFF. CDR3 bases: TGTGCCAGCAGTCGAATTCAGGGCCGCGAGCAGTTCTTC.

DNA of the CDR3: TGTGCCAGCAGTGTAAAGGACAGGACCCTATCACCCCTCCACTTT. Translation gives CASSVKDRTLSPLHF. The gene calls are TRBV9 and TRBJ1-6; 7 positions match TRBD1. Germline loops: CDR1 SGDLS, CDR2 YYNGEE. This CDR3 has 15 amino acids. The J segment lost 10 bases and the V segment lost 5 bases, leaving 12 bases of the junction unmatched.

The chain joins TRBV19 to TRBJ2-2; the match to TRBD1 covers 11 bases. The CDR3 has 15 residues. V was clipped by 5 bases and J by 4 bases; unmatched bases: 3. Germline CDR1 and CDR2: LNHDA and SQIVND (reference sequence). CDR3 sequence: CASSSGTGGTGELFF. As DNA, the CDR3 is TGTGCCAGTAGTTCCGGGACAGGGGGCACCGGGGAGCTGTTTTTT.

The chain joins TRBV2 to TRBJ1-2, with 8 positions matching TRBD1. V shed 6 bases and J 2 bases; nucleotides not matched to a gene: 2. CDR3 length: 13 amino acids. Looked up from germline, CDR1 is SNHLY and CDR2 is FYNNEI. CDR3: CASRNRGNYGYTF. CDR3 DNA: TGTGCCAGCAGAAACAGGGGGAACTATGGCTACACCTTC.

This clone occurred a few times. The V call is TRBV10-3, the J call TRBJ1-2; 10 positions match TRBD1. Germline V gene data show CDR1 as ENHRY and CDR2 as SYGVKD. V lost 10 bases to trimming and J lost 6 bases; unmatched junction nucleotides: 2. CDR3 length equals 11 residues. This chain's CDR3 is CATGTGDGYTF. CDR3 nucleotides: TGTGCCACAGGGACAGGGGATGGCTACACCTTC.

The CDR3 sequence: CASTDRDRGTNEQFF. In DNA, the CDR3 is TGCGCCAGCACCGACCGGGACAGGGGCACCAATGAGCAGTTCTTC. This chain links TRBV5-1 with TRBJ2-1; TRBD1 matches at 10 bases. The CDR3 has 15 amino acids. The trim removed 6 bases at V and 6 bases at J, leaving 9 bases unmatched. CDR1 is SGHRS and CDR2 is YFSETQ in the germline V gene.

This clone has only a few counts. The CDR3: CASSQGGTGNEKLFF. For the CDR3, the DNA is TGTGCCAGCAGCCAGGGGGGGACAGGTAATGAAAAACTGTTTTTT. The gene calls are TRBV3-1 (or the pseudogene TRBV3-2) and TRBJ1-4; 8 bases agree with TRBD1. Germline CDR1 LGHDT, CDR2 YNNKEL (reference sequence). The V segment lost 3 bases and the J segment 4 bases; nucleotides outside the gene matches: 4. This CDR3 has 15 amino acids.

J is TRBJ1-1 and V is TRBV11-3, with D possibly being TRBD1 (5 bases). Germline V gene data show CDR1 as SGHNT and CDR2 as YENEEA. The CDR3 totals 13 residues. Trimming took 4 bases from V and 3 from J, leaving 9 bases between them. The CDR3 reads CASSSTRDTEAFF. DNA for the CDR3: TGTGCCAGCAGCTCTACCAGGGACACTGAAGCTTTCTTT. Combining the CDR3 with reference TRBV11-3 and TRBJ1-1 gives the whole variable domain EAGVVQSPRYKIIEKKQPVAFWCNPISGHNTLYWYLQNLGQGPELLIRYENEEAVDDSQLPKDRFSAERLKGVDSTLKIQPAELGDSAVYLCASSSTRDTEAFFGQGTRLTVV.

This clone came up a few times. The V gene is TRBV5-1, the J gene TRBJ2-5, with D possibly matching TRBD2 (5 bases). This CDR3 contains 13 residues. Trimming shortened V by 4 bases and J by 7 bases, and 14 bases separated the two germline ends. From germline, CDR1 is SGHRS and CDR2 YFSETQ. For the CDR3, the DNA is TGCGCCAGCAGCCTCGGACTTAAGGGGACCCAGTACTTC. Its protein is CASSLGLKGTQYF.

The gene calls are TRBV19 and TRBJ1-1; TRBD1 agrees at 8 bases. J gave up 1 base and V 11 bases, and 12 bases lay outside the gene matches. Germline V gene data show CDR1 as LNHDA and CDR2 as SQIVND (reference sequence). The CDR3 consists of 15 residues. CDR3 loop: CAGRQGRIGNTEAFF. The CDR3 nucleotides read TGTGCCGGTCGACAGGGGAGAATTGGGAACACTGAAGCTTTCTTT.

The CDR3 nucleotides are TGTGCCACTAGGGACAGCTCCTACGAGCAGTACTTC. The encoded protein is CATRDSSYEQYF. The chain employs TRBV27 and TRBJ2-7; 7 positions agree with TRBD1. This CDR3 comprises 12 residues. Germline trimming cut 10 bases from V and 0 bases from J; bases unmatched to any gene: 3. Germline CDR1 is MNHEY and CDR2 is SMNVEV (reference sequence).

The J gene is TRBJ1-1, the V gene TRBV7-8; perhaps TRBD1 as D (5 bases). This CDR3 region has 15 residues. Germline loops: CDR1 SGHVS, CDR2 FQNEAQ. V was cut by 1 base and J by 1 base, with 10 bases left in between. The CDR3 DNA follows: TGTGCCAGCAGCTTAGGGGGGGACTCGAACACTGAAGCTTTCTTT. Encoded protein: CASSLGGDSNTEAFF.

The V and J genes are TRBV19 and TRBJ1-1, with 9 positions matching TRBD1. CDR3 length: 15 amino acids. Germline loops: CDR1 LNHDA, CDR2 SQIVND (reference sequence). The ends lost 4 bases at V and 3 bases at J; junction bases unmatched: 6. CDR3 amino acids: CASSNRDRADTEAFF. The CDR3 DNA reads TGTGCCAGTAGTAACCGGGACAGGGCCGACACTGAAGCTTTCTTT.

This clone was counted many times. The V and J genes are TRBV18 and TRBJ1-4; D unclear. The CDR3 has 15 amino acids. The V gene lost 2 bases and the J gene lost 7 bases, with 14 bases spanning the gap. CDR1 and CDR2 (germline): KGHSH, LQKENI. The CDR3, as DNA: TGTGCCAGCTCACCAAGCGAGTTGCGTCGTGAAAAACTGTTTTTT. This codes for CASSPSELRREKLFF.

This clone was recorded only once. V is TRBV24-1 and J is TRBJ2-3; no clear D gene. CDR1 is KGHDR and CDR2 is SFDVKD in the germline V gene. The CDR3 length is 14 residues. Trimming removed 10 bases from V and 4 bases from J, with 17 bases in between. CDR3: CATTPSYDSDTQYF. CDR3 nucleotides: TGTGCCACTACCCCGAGCTACGACTCAGATACGCAGTATTTT.

The chain couples TRBV27 to TRBJ2-3; D uncertain. Germline-derived CDR1 and CDR2 are MNHEY and SMNVEV (reference sequence). The CDR3 consists of 12 residues. V gave up 5 bases and J gave up 6 bases, with 9 bases separating them. CDR3 sequence: CASSTLGDTQYF. The CDR3 nucleotides are TGTGCCAGCAGTACACTCGGGGATACGCAGTATTTT.

The rearrangement links TRBV27 to TRBJ2-7; 8 bases line up with TRBD2. Germline assignment: CDR1 MNHEY and CDR2 SMNVEV (reference sequence). V lost 5 bases to trimming and J lost 0 bases; unmatched junction nucleotides: 6. The CDR3 has 15 amino acids. CDR3 residues: CASSVREGSSYEQYF. DNA for the CDR3: TGTGCCAGCAGTGTACGGGAGGGAAGCTCCTACGAGCAGTACTTC.

The chain is built from TRBV28 and TRBJ2-4, with a tentative D call TRBD1 (6 bases). Trimming took 4 bases from V and 0 from J, leaving 10 bases between them. Germline V gives CDR1 MDHEN, CDR2 SYDVKM. The CDR3 is 15 amino acids. The CDR3 DNA is TGTGCCAGCAGTTCAGGGGCCCTAGCCAAAAACATTCAGTACTTC. As protein: CASSSGALAKNIQYF. The whole variable domain, remainder taken from reference TRBV28 and TRBJ2-4, is DVKVTQSSRYLVKRTGEKVFLECVQDMDHENMFWYRQDPGLGLRLIYFSYDVKMKEKGDIPEGYSVSREKKERFSLILESASTNQTSMYLCASSSGALAKNIQYFGAGTRLSVL.

V is TRBV24-1 and J is TRBJ2-1, with 13 bases aligning to TRBD2. Germline V CDR1 and CDR2: KGHDR, SFDVKD. This CDR3 comprises 16 residues. The J segment lost 6 bases and the V segment lost 4 bases, leaving 5 bases of the junction unmatched. CDR3 in DNA: TGTGCCACCAGTGACCCCACTAGCGGGGGGGCCAATGAGCAGTTCTTC. Protein sequence: CATSDPTSGGANEQFF.

V gene TRBV6-5 combines with J gene TRBJ2-1; no reliable D call. Germline V lookup: CDR1 MNHEY, CDR2 SVGAGI. Trimming pared 6 bases from V and 16 bases from J, leaving 16 bases between. The CDR3 contains 11 residues. CDR3 DNA sequence: TGTGCCAGCAGAGTCGGCCCTGAGGAATTCTTC. The encoded protein is CASRVGPEEFF.

The chain couples TRBV4-3 to TRBJ1-3; no firm D call. Looked up from germline, CDR1 is LGHNA and CDR2 is YSLEER. This CDR3 is 16 amino acids long. Trimming left V 1 base short and J 0 bases short, with 10 bases between. The CDR3 spells CASSQVTVSSGNTIYF. The CDR3 coding sequence is TGCGCCAGCAGCCAAGTTACGGTGAGCTCTGGAAACACCATATATTTT.

The chain uses TRBV19 and TRBJ2-1; 8 nucleotides match TRBD2. V trimming: 6 bases; J trimming: 9 bases; junction bases outside the gene matches: 16. CDR3 length: 16 residues. The germline CDR1 and CDR2 sequences are LNHDA and SQIVND (reference sequence). CDR3 nucleotides: TGTGCCAGTAGCCCCCCGGGGGGGCTGCGACACAGTGAGCAGTTCTTC. Translated: CASSPPGGLRHSEQFF.

This chain joins TRBV18 and TRBJ2-7; 9 bases map to TRBD1. The V gene end was trimmed by 8 bases and the J gene end by 10 bases; junction bases not matched to a gene: 12. Germline loops: CDR1 KGHSH, CDR2 LQKENI. The CDR3 totals 13 residues. In DNA form, the CDR3 reads TGTGCCAGCCAGGGACAGGGAAGTACGTTACAGTACTTC. The encoded protein is CASQGQGSTLQYF.

The genes are TRBV6-6 and TRBJ1-2, with TRBD1 matching 12 bases. Germline CDR1 MNHNY, CDR2 SVGAGI (reference sequence). CDR3 length: 14 residues. V dropped 6 bases and J dropped 6; count of bases not matched to a gene: 5. The CDR3 is CASRRGQGANGYTF. CDR3 DNA sequence: TGTGCCAGCAGGCGGGGACAGGGGGCAAATGGCTACACCTTC.